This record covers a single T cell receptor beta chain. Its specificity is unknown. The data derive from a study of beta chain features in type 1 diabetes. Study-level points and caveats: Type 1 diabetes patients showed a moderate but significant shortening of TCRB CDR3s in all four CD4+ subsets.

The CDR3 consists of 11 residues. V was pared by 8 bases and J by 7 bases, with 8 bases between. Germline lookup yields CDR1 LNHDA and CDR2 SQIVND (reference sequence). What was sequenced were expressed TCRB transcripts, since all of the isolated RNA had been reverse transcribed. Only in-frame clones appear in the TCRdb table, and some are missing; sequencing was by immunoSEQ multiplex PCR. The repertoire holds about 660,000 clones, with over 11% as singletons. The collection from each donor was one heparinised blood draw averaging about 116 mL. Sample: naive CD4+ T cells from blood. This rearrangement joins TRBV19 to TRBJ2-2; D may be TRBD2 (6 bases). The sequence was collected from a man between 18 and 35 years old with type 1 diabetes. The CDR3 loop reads CASSGSGELFF. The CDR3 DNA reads TGTGCCAGTTCCGGGAGCGGGGAGCTGTTTTTT.